This TCR beta chain was identified during a study of type 1 regulatory T cells. Trimming removed 5 bases from V and 2 bases from J, with 9 bases in between. The CDR3 contains 13 residues. CDR1 and CDR2 (germline): LNHDA, SQIVND (reference sequence). Whole-study findings and limits: Compared with non-type 1 regulatory T cells, type 1 regulatory T cells showed a more restricted TCR repertoire.

Ten or more counts support this clonotype. The antigen remains unidentified. TCRdb analysed the reads with MiXCR anew, one entry per CDR3 protein. There are roughly 46,000 distinct CDR3 sequences in the sample; over 9% occur only once, and around 8% lies in the top ten. Sequencing was done on a sample of cultured non-Tr1 T cells, either the whole culture or a sorted T cell fraction (not recorded which). The origin of this receptor is a human donor in good health. The chain combines TRBV19 with TRBJ2-5, with D possibly matching TRBD2 (5 bases). CDR3 DNA sequence: TGTGCCAGTAGTCCCCAGCGGCAAGAGACCCAGTACTTC. Protein sequence: CASSPQRQETQYF.